One and the same sample provided the 24 T cell receptor beta chains below, sequenced in a study of molecular identifiers for immune sequencing clone quantification (dated by TCRdb to 2016 to 2018). The library was prepared using PCR. The sequencer was an Illumina HiSeq 4000. TCRdb trimmed the raw reads at Q25, called clones with MiXCR and kept productive beta chains. Here each entry gathers all rows of one CDR3 protein and keeps the most common genes and DNA. The sample yields about 640,000 distinct CDR3 sequences; just under 20% were counted once. Clones ranked in the top ten supply 0.75% to 0.95% of the sample. The sequencing input was naive CD8+ T cells from blood, with Jurkat cell RNA spiked in. Taken with the paper, the label for cell subset or site translates to: FACS-sorted CD8+CD4-CCR7+CD45RA+ naive T cells. The source is a human donor in good health. Some libraries in this study had Jurkat cell RNA spiked in.

This clonotype has a count of ten or more. V usage is TRBV29-1 and J usage is TRBJ2-2, with 11 bases that match TRBD2. With 7 bases clipped from V and 5 bases from J, the junction kept 9 bases outside the gene matches. There are 15 residues in the CDR3. CDR1 and CDR2 (germline): SQVTM, ANQGSEA. CDR3 in amino acids: CSATSGGPGTGELFF. CDR3 bases: TGCAGCGCAACTAGCGGGGGTCCGGGGACCGGGGAGCTGTTTTTT.

This clonotype was observed many times. The rearrangement uses TRBV5-1 and TRBJ2-7; D unclear. V was cut by 2 bases and J by 2 bases, with 5 bases left in between. The CDR3 contains 12 residues. From germline, CDR1 is SGHRS and CDR2 YFSETQ. The CDR3 sequence: CASSFPPYEQYF. CDR3 sequence (DNA): TGCGCCAGCAGCTTCCCCCCCTACGAGCAGTACTTC.

This clonotype was counted ten times or more. V usage is TRBV9 and J usage is TRBJ2-3, with 10 bases fitting TRBD2. The germline V gene encodes CDR1 SGDLS and CDR2 YYNGEE. The length of the CDR3 is 17 residues. With 3 bases clipped from V and 2 bases from J, the junction kept 9 bases outside the gene matches. CDR3 DNA sequence: TGTGCCAGCAGCGGATACACCGGGACTAGCGACACAGATACGCAGTATTTT. Translating it yields CASSGYTGTSDTDTQYF.

This clonotype was observed many times. The chain uses TRBV15 and TRBJ2-5; 8 positions match TRBD2. CDR3 length: 14 amino acids. Per germline, CDR1 LNHNV and CDR2 YYDKDF (reference sequence). With V trimmed by 4 bases and J by 2 bases, 3 bases remained unmatched. DNA of the CDR3: TGTGCCACCAGCACCAGCGGGGGACAAGAGACCCAGTACTTC. Translating it yields CATSTSGGQETQYF.

This clonotype was found a few times. V gene TRBV4-1 combines with J gene TRBJ1-1; TRBD1 matches at 7 bases. This CDR3 has 16 residues. Unmatched junction bases numbered 5, after V lost 1 base and J lost 0 bases. Germline CDR1 reads MGHRA; CDR2 reads YSYEKL. CDR3 sequence reads: CASSQVPGQMNTEAFF. In nucleotides, the CDR3 is TGCGCCAGCAGCCAAGTACCGGGACAGATGAACACTGAAGCTTTCTTT.

This clonotype appeared a few times. The V gene is TRBV24-1, the J gene TRBJ1-1; tentatively, D is TRBD1 (6 bases). Germline V gene sequence: CDR1 KGHDR, CDR2 SFDVKD. CDR3 length equals 16 residues. V was cut by 3 bases and J by 1 base, with 14 bases left in between. The CDR3: CATSDAQDRPNTEAFF. Written as DNA, the CDR3 is TGTGCCACCAGTGATGCCCAGGACAGACCGAACACTGAAGCTTTCTTT.

V usage is TRBV27 and J usage is TRBJ1-1, with D possibly TRBD1 on 5 matching bases. CDR3 size: 14 residues. Germline loops: CDR1 MNHEY, CDR2 SMNVEV (reference sequence). V gave up 5 bases and J gave up 3 bases, with 13 bases separating them. CDR3 nucleotides: TGTGCCAGCAGTACCACCCGCAGGGACACTGAAGCTTTCTTT. Its translation: CASSTTRRDTEAFF.

Points on this clonotype: A read error may explain this, as a much larger clone is one base away. The chain uses TRBV20-1 and TRBJ2-3, with 8 bases matching TRBD1. CDR1 is DFQATT, CDR2 SNEGSKA, per germline (reference sequence). The CDR3 has 14 residues. The V and J ends lost 6 bases and 1 base, in that order; junction bases with no gene match: 6. This chain's CDR3 is CSAPGTGGTDTQYF. The CDR3 DNA reads TGCAGTGCCCCAGGGACAGGAGGCACAGATACGCAGTATTTT.

Regarding this clonotype: This could be a read error, since a much larger clone is one nucleotide away. This chain joins TRBV6-1 and TRBJ1-4; no clear D. The CDR3 is 15 amino acids. Germline loops: CDR1 MNHNS, CDR2 SASEGT. The CDR3 sequence: CACSEIGQTNEKLFF. CDR3 coding DNA: TGTGCCTGCAGTGAAATCGGTCAGACGAATGAAAAACTGTTTTTT.

The chain recombines TRBV4-1 with TRBJ2-7; the match to TRBD2 covers 9 bases. CDR3 size: 18 residues. The J segment lost 0 bases and the V segment lost 0 bases, leaving 9 bases of the junction unmatched. Germline V gene lookup returns CDR1 MGHRA and CDR2 YSYEKL. CDR3 in amino acids: CASSQDIPSGVISYEQYF. DNA for the CDR3: TGCGCCAGCAGCCAAGATATCCCTAGCGGGGTCATCTCCTACGAGCAGTACTTC.

Worth noting for this clonotype: A much larger clone lies one base from this, so it may be a read error. V is TRBV5-6 and J is TRBJ2-3; D not certain. The CDR3 is made up of 16 amino acids. Germline loops: CDR1 SGHDT, CDR2 YYEEEE. CDR3 nucleotides: TGTGCCGGCAGCCCCACCCCGGACGCCTCCACAGATACGCAGTATTTT. It is translated as CAGSPTPDASTDTQYF.

There are many counts of this clonotype. The chain employs TRBV27 and TRBJ2-7; perhaps TRBD2 as D (6 bases). Germline-derived CDR1 and CDR2 are MNHEY and SMNVEV (reference sequence). Trimming took off 8 bases at V and 6 bases at J, with 20 bases between the two ends. The CDR3 length is 14 residues. Here the CDR3 DNA reads TGTGCCAGCGGAAACCGGGACTTGGTGGGCGAGCAGTACTTC. Amino acids: CASGNRDLVGEQYF.

The table lists this clonotype with many counts. The chain couples TRBV5-5 to TRBJ2-7; 8 bases are shared with TRBD2. Germline V gene lookup returns CDR1 SGHKS and CDR2 YYEKEE (reference sequence). V trimming: 4 bases; J trimming: 5 bases; junction bases outside the gene matches: 5. The CDR3 is 13 amino acids. The CDR3 nucleotides read TGTGCCAGCAGCAACGGACTAGCCCACGAGCAGTACTTC. Translated, it gives CASSNGLAHEQYF.

This clonotype was seen ten or more times. At one end the junction does not follow the germline gene, possibly because of a read error. This sequence joins TRBV27 and TRBJ2-2; D is ambiguous. Germline loops: CDR1 MNHEY, CDR2 SMNVEV (reference sequence). The CDR3 covers 14 residues. The CDR3 here is CASSISWNTGELFF. The CDR3 nucleotides read TGTGCCAGCAGTATATCGTGGAACACCGGGGAGCTGTTTTTT.

The rearrangement uses TRBV6-2 or TRBV6-3 and TRBJ2-1, with D tentatively TRBD1 (6 bases). Looked up from germline, CDR1 is MNHEY and CDR2 is SVGEGT. V was shortened by 5 bases and J by 0 bases, with 11 bases between the two germline ends. The CDR3 extends over 15 amino acids. The CDR3 protein is CASSTPRGSYNEQFF. The CDR3 DNA reads TGTGCCAGCAGTACCCCCAGGGGCTCCTACAATGAGCAGTTCTTC.

This clonotype was seen just once. The rearrangement joins TRBV19 to TRBJ2-1; D not certain. The V and J ends lost 1 base and 4 bases respectively, with 11 bases between them. The CDR3 consists of 15 residues. CDR1 and CDR2 (germline): LNHDA, SQIVND (reference sequence). The CDR3 reads CASSIVPTSYNEQFF. For the CDR3, the DNA is TGTGCCAGTAGTATAGTCCCCACCAGTTACAATGAGCAGTTCTTC.

V and J are TRBV6-2 or TRBV6-3 and TRBJ2-1, with no clear D. The length of the CDR3 is 13 residues. Germline lookup yields CDR1 MNHEY and CDR2 SVGEGT. Trimming shortened V by 0 bases and J by 5 bases, and 5 bases separated the two germline ends. The CDR3 DNA reads TGTGCCAGCAGTTACTCGGCCAACAATGAGCAGTTCTTC. Amino acids: CASSYSANNEQFF.

Remarks on this clonotype: This may be a read error, as it is one base from a much larger clone. The V call is TRBV7-9, the J call TRBJ2-1, with 10 bases matching TRBD1. This CDR3 is built from 15 residues. The ends lost 7 bases at V and 7 bases at J; junction bases unmatched: 10. Germline CDR1 reads SEHNR; CDR2 reads FQNEAQ (reference sequence). CDR3 bases: TGTGCCAGCAACCGTACGGGACAGGGGATAAATGAGCAGTTCTTC. This gives the protein CASNRTGQGINEQFF.

This clonotype was seen a few times. The chain combines TRBV4-1 with TRBJ1-5, with D uncertain. The CDR3 length is 14 residues. The V end lost 2 bases, the J end lost 6 bases, and 11 bases lay between the germline ends. Germline V gene lookup returns CDR1 MGHRA and CDR2 YSYEKL. CDR3 nucleotide sequence: TGCGCCAGCAGCCAAAAGGTGGGGAGTCAGCCCCAGCATTTT. As protein: CASSQKVGSQPQHF.

This clonotype was seen only a few times. This chain links TRBV27 with TRBJ2-6; TRBD1 aligns across 9 bases. V shed 5 bases and J 3 bases; nucleotides not matched to a gene: 8. The CDR3 consists of 17 residues. In germline, CDR1 is MNHEY, CDR2 SMNVEV (reference sequence). CDR3 loop: CASSHITGGFGANVLTF. CDR3 DNA: TGTGCCAGCAGTCATATTACAGGGGGCTTTGGGGCCAACGTCCTGACTTTC.

The chain employs TRBV19 and TRBJ1-1, with a tentative D call TRBD1 (6 bases). Trimming stripped 3 bases from V and 4 bases from J, with 12 bases between. Per germline, CDR1 LNHDA and CDR2 SQIVND (reference sequence). This CDR3 region has 14 residues. The CDR3: CASSIVAGATEAFF. The CDR3 DNA is TGTGCCAGTAGTATTGTAGCGGGGGCCACTGAAGCTTTCTTT.

A word on this clonotype: A much larger clone differs by one base, so this may be a read error. V gene TRBV25-1 combines with J gene TRBJ2-2, with 11 bases lining up with TRBD2. J gave up 6 bases and V 6 bases, and 15 bases lay outside the gene matches. Germline loops: CDR1 MGHDK, CDR2 SYGVNS. This CDR3 spans 18 amino acids. In DNA, the CDR3 is TGTGCCAGCAGCACACTCCCCCGGGTAGCGGGAGGGCCCGGGGAGCTGTTTTTT. Encoded protein: CASSTLPRVAGGPGELFF.

In its sample, this clonotype was seen many times. Here the CDR3 DNA reads TGTGCCTGGAGCGACACGAACACTGAAGCTTTCTTT. Encoded protein: CAWSDTNTEAFF. The chain recombines TRBV30 with TRBJ1-1; D uncertain. The CDR3 sequence is 12 residues long. Trimming cost V 3 bases and J 1 base, with 6 bases left between them. Germline V gene sequence: CDR1 GTSNPN, CDR2 SVGIG (reference sequence).

About this clonotype itself: This could be a read error, since a much larger clone is one nucleotide away. This chain links TRBV19 with TRBJ1-2; D possibly corresponds to TRBD1 (5 bases). The CDR3 runs to 17 residues. Trimming removed 2 bases from V and 0 bases from J, with 16 bases in between. Germline-derived CDR1 and CDR2 are LNHDA and SQIVND (reference sequence). CDR3 in DNA: TGTGCCAGTAGTATAAGGCAAGGGACGGCTGCTAACTATGGCTACACCTTC. Amino acid sequence: CASSIRQGTAANYGYTF.